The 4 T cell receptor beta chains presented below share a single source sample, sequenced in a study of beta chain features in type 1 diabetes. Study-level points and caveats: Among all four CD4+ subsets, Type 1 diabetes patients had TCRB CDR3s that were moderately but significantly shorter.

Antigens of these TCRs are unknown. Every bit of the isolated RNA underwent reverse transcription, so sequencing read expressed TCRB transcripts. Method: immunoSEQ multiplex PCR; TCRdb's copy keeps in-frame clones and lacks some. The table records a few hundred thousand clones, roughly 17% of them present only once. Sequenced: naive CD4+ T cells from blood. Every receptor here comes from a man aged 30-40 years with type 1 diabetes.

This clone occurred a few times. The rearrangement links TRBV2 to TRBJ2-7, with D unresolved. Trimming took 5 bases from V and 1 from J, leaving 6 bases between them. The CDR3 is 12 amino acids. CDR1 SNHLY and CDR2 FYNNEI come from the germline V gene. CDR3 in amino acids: CASSQESYEQYF. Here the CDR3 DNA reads TGTGCCAGCAGTCAGGAATCCTACGAGCAGTACTTC.

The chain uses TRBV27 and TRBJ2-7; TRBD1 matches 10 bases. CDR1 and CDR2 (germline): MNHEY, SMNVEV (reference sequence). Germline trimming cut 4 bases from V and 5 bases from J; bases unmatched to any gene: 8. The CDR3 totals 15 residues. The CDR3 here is CASSSWDRGVNEQYF. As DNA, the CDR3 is TGTGCCAGCAGTTCTTGGGACAGGGGTGTAAACGAGCAGTACTTC.

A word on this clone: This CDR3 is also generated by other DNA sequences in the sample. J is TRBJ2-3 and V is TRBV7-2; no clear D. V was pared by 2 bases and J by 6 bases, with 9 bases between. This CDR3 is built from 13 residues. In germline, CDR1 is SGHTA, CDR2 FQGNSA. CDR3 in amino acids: CASSLSPGDTQYF. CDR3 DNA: TGTGCCAGCAGCTTAAGTCCCGGGGATACGCAGTATTTT.

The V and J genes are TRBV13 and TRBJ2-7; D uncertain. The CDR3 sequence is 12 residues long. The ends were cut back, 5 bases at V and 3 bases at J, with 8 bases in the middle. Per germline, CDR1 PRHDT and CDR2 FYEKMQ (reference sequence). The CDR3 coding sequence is TGTGCCAGCAGCCCCCGTGGCTACGAGCAGTACTTC. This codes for CASSPRGYEQYF.